The table lists the clone carrying this T cell receptor beta chain with a count of one. Germline values: CDR1 KGHSH, CDR2 LQKENI. The CDR3 totals 15 residues. Trimming left V 1 base short and J 5 bases short, with 14 bases between. The sample belongs to a study of sequential checkpoint blockade in melanoma. Overall study: Maintenance nivolumab came after either treatment sequence.

TCRdb's table, derived via immunoSEQ multiplex PCR, lists solely in-frame clones and lacks some. Altogether a few thousand clones are present, more than 20% being singletons, with the ten largest covering 15% to 20%. Stated treatment: randomized to nivolumab then ipilimumab (arm A) or the reverse (arm B). This TCR was sampled from a human donor with melanoma. The input for sequencing was tumor tissue (inferred from file names), taken from a patient given nivolumab and ipilimumab in sequence. The chain employs TRBV18 and TRBJ1-2; D is ambiguous. The CDR3: CASSPRTDLGYGYTF. The CDR3 nucleotides read TGTGCCAGCTCACCACGAACGGACCTGGGGTATGGCTACACCTTC.